This T cell receptor (beta chain) was sequenced during a study of neoadjuvant anti-PD-1 for oral cavity cancer. Looking at the study overall: Patients without progression got a fourth dose around day 43. Findings of the study overall: Treg/Th17 ratio rose with pretreatment blood and fell with post-treatment tumor TCRbeta clonality.

The data were produced by immunoSEQ multiplex PCR, yet TCRdb's version contains in-frame clones alone and is incomplete. Here the sample spans around 16,000 clones, under 70% being singletons. CDR1 SGHVS and CDR2 FNYEAQ come from the germline V gene. J was trimmed by 10 bases and V by 3 bases; bases with no gene match: 6. This CDR3 spans 13 amino acids. Cohort: HPV-negative, locally advanced oral cavity squamous cell carcinoma patients. This clone was detected only once. The antigen is not known. The receptor's source is a person aged 40 to 85 with oral cavity squamous cell carcinoma. Specimen: PBMCs, collected before nivolumab (anti-PD-1) treatment. The chain employs TRBV7-6 and TRBJ1-2; TRBD1 aligns across 9 bases. The CDR3 loop is CASSFGDRDSYTF. In DNA form, the CDR3 reads TGTGCCAGCAGCTTTGGGGACAGGGACTCCTACACCTTC.